This T cell receptor (beta chain) was obtained from a study of blood T cell repertoires in COVID-19. TCRdb's table, derived via immunoSEQ multiplex PCR, lists solely in-frame clones and lacks some. The table shows some 200,000 clones, with about 86% occurring only once. This CDR3 has 16 amino acids. CDR1 KGHDR and CDR2 SFDVKD come from the germline V gene. V was pared by 3 bases and J by 0 bases, with 11 bases between. The chain links TRBV24-1 to TRBJ2-1, with a weak D call TRBD2 (6 bases). Sample: peripheral blood. The TCR comes from a woman aged 30 to 39 who had recovered from COVID-19. The CDR3 loop is CATSDLIAASYNEQFF. In nucleotides, the CDR3 is TGTGCCACCAGTGATCTCATAGCGGCCTCCTACAATGAGCAGTTCTTC.